Following are 26 T cell receptor beta chains from one sample sequenced in a study of T cells in localized non-small cell lung cancer. Here immunoSEQ multiplex PCR was the method, and the copy in TCRdb shows in-frame clones only, minus some. The sample shows approximately 76,000 clones, over 75% of them seen only once. This specimen consisted of peripheral blood, obtained before any cancer treatment. All receptors come from a female donor over 55 with stage I lung adenocarcinoma.

V gene TRBV9 combines with J gene TRBJ2-1, with TRBD1 as a possible D gene (6 bases). Trimming took 0 bases from V and 9 from J, leaving 13 bases between them. Germline V lookup: CDR1 SGDLS, CDR2 YYNGEE. This CDR3 comprises 14 residues. The CDR3 DNA reads as TGTGCCAGCAGCGTAGTGTCAGAAGGGGGTGAGCAGTTCTTC. Residues: CASSVVSEGGEQFF.

This clone has a single count. This chain joins TRBV7-9 and TRBJ1-6, with unresolved D. CDR3 size: 12 residues. Between the trimmed V and J ends, which lost 5 bases and 9 bases, there was a span of 8 bases. Germline-derived CDR1 and CDR2 are SEHNR and FQNEAQ (reference sequence). The CDR3 DNA sequence: TGTGCCAGCAGCCCGGACCTTTCACCCCTCCACTTT. This encodes CASSPDLSPLHF. The variable domain in full, with the rest retrieved from reference TRBV7-9 and TRBJ1-6, is DTGVSQNPRHKITKRGQNVTFRCDPISEHNRLYWYRQTLGQGPEFLTYFQNEAQLEKSRLLSDRFSAERPKGSFSTLEIQRTEQGDSAMYLCASSPDLSPLHFGNGTRLTVT.

This chain uses TRBV29-1 with TRBJ2-1; no firm D call. Germline V gene lookup returns CDR1 SQVTM and CDR2 ANQGSEA. Trimming left V 3 bases short and J 2 bases short, with 8 bases between. The length of the CDR3 is 13 residues. The DNA for the CDR3 is TGCAGCGTTGAGTGGTCTACCTACAATGAGCAGTTCTTC. Protein product: CSVEWSTYNEQFF.

The chain combines TRBV25-1 with TRBJ2-5; 8 bases line up with TRBD1. CDR3 length: 13 amino acids. J gave up 4 bases and V 3 bases, and 1 base lay outside the gene matches. Germline V gene sequence: CDR1 MGHDK, CDR2 SYGVNS. The CDR3 DNA sequence: TGTGCCAGCAGTGAGACAGGGGTAGAGACCCAGTACTTC. Translated: CASSETGVETQYF.

This chain connects TRBV19 to TRBJ1-6; 11 bases are a match to TRBD1. The CDR3 consists of 19 residues. From germline, CDR1 is LNHDA and CDR2 SQIVND (reference sequence). The junction had 18 bases not matched to a gene; V was cut back by 4 bases and J by 10 bases. DNA for the CDR3: TGTGCCAGTAGTAGCCAGGATAGACCGGGACAGGGGGTGAAATCACCCCTCCACTTT. Its protein is CASSSQDRPGQGVKSPLHF.

The rearrangement uses TRBV28 and TRBJ2-2; D ambiguous. V lost 5 bases, J lost 4 bases, and 14 bases lay in between. Germline V gene sequence: CDR1 MDHEN, CDR2 SYDVKM. The CDR3 sequence is 15 residues long. CDR3 nucleotides: TGTGCCAGCAGTCCCCCACGAGGAAGCACCGGGGAGCTGTTTTTT. It translates to CASSPPRGSTGELFF.

The chain joins TRBV5-1 to TRBJ1-3; TRBD1 matches at 10 bases. CDR3 size: 16 residues. The V and J ends lost 3 bases and 2 bases, in that order; junction bases with no gene match: 5. Germline CDR1 reads SGHRS; CDR2 reads YFSETQ. The chain's CDR3 is CASSSGTGVTGNTIYF. For the CDR3, the DNA is TGCGCCAGCAGCTCGGGGACAGGGGTCACTGGAAACACCATATATTTT.

A few counts support this clone. The V and J genes are TRBV7-8 and TRBJ1-1, with D hard to call. Germline V CDR1 and CDR2: SGHVS, FQNEAQ. The CDR3 has 13 residues. Trimming took off 5 bases at V and 1 base at J, with 8 bases between the two ends. For the CDR3, the DNA is TGTGCCAGCAGCAGAGGATCGAACACTGAAGCTTTCTTT. Translated: CASSRGSNTEAFF.

This clone was found a few times. The chain recombines TRBV6-1 with TRBJ2-7, with D maybe TRBD1 (5 bases). Per germline, CDR1 MNHNS and CDR2 SASEGT. The CDR3 totals 14 residues. V shed 2 bases and J shed 1 base, with 9 bases lying between them. The CDR3 here is CASSEFDRSYEQYF. The CDR3 DNA sequence: TGTGCCAGCAGTGAATTTGACAGATCCTACGAGCAGTACTTC.

The chain joins TRBV6-4 to TRBJ2-1, with D possibly TRBD1 on 6 matching bases. This CDR3 spans 15 amino acids. Germline CDR1 reads MRHNA; CDR2 reads SNTAGT. Trimming took 6 bases from V and 7 from J, leaving 19 bases between them. The CDR3 DNA is TGTGCCAGCAGCTCTGAGGACAGCATGGGGAATGAGCAGTTCTTC. It codes for CASSSEDSMGNEQFF.

The J gene is TRBJ2-2, the V gene TRBV19; D gene uncertain. This CDR3 is built from 14 residues. CDR1 LNHDA and CDR2 SQIVND come from the germline V gene (reference sequence). Trimming pared 6 bases from V and 0 bases from J, leaving 8 bases between. DNA for the CDR3: TGTGCCAGTAGAACCGGAACGAACACCGGGGAGCTGTTTTTT. This sequence encodes CASRTGTNTGELFF.

The chain uses TRBV7-3 and TRBJ1-2; the D is unclear. The CDR3 is made up of 13 amino acids. Trimming left V 5 bases short and J 4 bases short, with 11 bases between. In germline, CDR1 is SGHTA, CDR2 FQGTGA. The chain's CDR3 is CASSPAGPYGYTF. In nucleotides, the CDR3 is TGTGCCAGCAGCCCGGCAGGTCCCTATGGCTACACCTTC.

The J gene is TRBJ2-7, the V gene TRBV30; D call uncertain. Trimming removed 2 bases at V and 5 bases at J, with 16 bases between. CDR1 and CDR2 (germline): GTSNPN, SVGIG (reference sequence). The CDR3 loop spans 14 amino acids. DNA of the CDR3: TGTGCCTGGAGTCAGGCCCGGGTCGAGGACGAGCAGTACTTC. It codes for CAWSQARVEDEQYF.

The chain employs TRBV10-1 and TRBJ1-2, with a tentative D call TRBD1 (6 bases). Germline-derived CDR1 and CDR2 are WNHNN and SYGVQD (reference sequence). V lost 5 bases and J lost 2, with 21 bases in between. The CDR3 is 17 residues long. The CDR3 sequence: CASSPRGASFLNYGYTF. CDR3 sequence (DNA): TGCGCCAGCAGTCCCAGGGGAGCGAGCTTCTTGAACTATGGCTACACCTTC.

The V call is TRBV29-1, the J call TRBJ2-3; 13 bases agree with TRBD2. CDR3 length: 15 amino acids. Trimming took 8 bases from V and 5 from J; bases not matched to a gene: 10. Germline CDR1 is SQVTM and CDR2 is ANQGSEA. The CDR3 spells CSIKTSGGAKDTQYF. The CDR3 coding sequence is TGCAGCATTAAAACTAGCGGGGGGGCCAAAGATACGCAGTATTTT.

This chain links TRBV11-2 with TRBJ1-1; no clear D. The ends were cut back, 1 base at V and 9 bases at J, with 18 bases in the middle. CDR3 length equals 15 residues. Germline values: CDR1 SGHAT, CDR2 FQNNGV. The CDR3 region has the DNA TGTGCCAGCAGCTTAGGTGTTGGGGTTTCCGGAAAAGCTTTCTTT. As protein: CASSLGVGVSGKAFF. The whole variable domain, remainder taken from reference TRBV11-2 and TRBJ1-1, is EAGVAQSPRYKIIEKRQSVAFWCNPISGHATLYWYQQILGQGPKLLIQFQNNGVVDDSQLPKDRFSAERLKGVDSTLKIQPAKLEDSAVYLCASSLGVGVSGKAFFGQGTRLTVV.

The J gene is TRBJ1-2, the V gene TRBV7-9; D may be TRBD1 (5 bases). CDR3 length equals 14 residues. From germline, CDR1 is SEHNR and CDR2 FQNEAQ (reference sequence). Trimming shortened V by 3 bases and J by 8 bases, and 16 bases separated the two germline ends. DNA for the CDR3: TGTGCCAGCAGCTTGGCCGGGACCTCAGAAGGCTACACCTTC. Residues: CASSLAGTSEGYTF.

The V and J genes are TRBV19 and TRBJ2-5; the match to TRBD2 covers 14 bases. Trimming took 5 bases from V and 4 from J; bases not matched to a gene: 6. Per the germline V gene, CDR1 is LNHDA and CDR2 is SQIVND (reference sequence). The length of the CDR3 is 16 residues. In DNA, the CDR3 is TGTGCCAGTAGTTCCGGACTAGCGGGGGGCCGAGAGACCCAGTACTTC. This gives the protein CASSSGLAGGRETQYF. The variable domain in full, completed from reference TRBV19 and TRBJ2-5, reads DGGITQSPKYLFRKEGQNVTLSCEQNLNHDAMYWYRQDPGQGLRLIYYSQIVNDFQKGDIAEGYSVSREKKESFPLTVTSAQKNPTAFYLCASSSGLAGGRETQYFGPGTRLLVL.

V is TRBV30 and J is TRBJ1-2; the D gene is possibly TRBD1 (6 bases). Germline V gene data show CDR1 as GTSNPN and CDR2 as SVGIG (reference sequence). The CDR3 contains 15 residues. Trimming left V 1 base short and J 0 bases short, with 12 bases between. The CDR3 reads CAWSGRGQPNYGYTF. In DNA form, the CDR3 reads TGTGCCTGGAGTGGCCGCGGACAGCCTAACTATGGCTACACCTTC.

The chain employs TRBV30 and TRBJ2-5, with TRBD1 matching 9 bases. V lost 5 bases, J lost 5 bases, and 9 bases stayed unmatched. Germline values: CDR1 GTSNPN, CDR2 SVGIG (reference sequence). This CDR3 is built from 14 residues. The CDR3 reads CAWGEQGARETQYF. The CDR3 region has the DNA TGTGCCTGGGGAGAACAGGGGGCGAGGGAGACCCAGTACTTC.

The J gene is TRBJ1-2, the V gene TRBV7-8; the D gene is possibly TRBD1 (6 bases). CDR3 size: 13 residues. The germline CDR1 and CDR2 sequences are SGHVS and FQNEAQ. V was cut by 7 bases and J by 7 bases, with 16 bases left in between. In nucleotides, the CDR3 is TGTGCCAGCACTTTAGAGGGGGGAAGTGGCTACACCTTC. Protein: CASTLEGGSGYTF.

In its sample, this clone was seen once. V is TRBV18 and J is TRBJ2-1, with D possibly TRBD2 on 5 matching bases. CDR1 and CDR2 (germline): KGHSH, LQKENI. Between the trimmed V and J ends, which lost 5 bases and 7 bases, there was a span of 12 bases. The CDR3 runs 13 residues. In nucleotides, the CDR3 is TGTGCCAGCTCATCTTTGACGGGAAATGAGCAGTTCTTC. Residues: CASSSLTGNEQFF.

Within the sample, this clone is medium-sized (0.01 to 0.1%). The chain carries TRBV28 and TRBJ1-5; D remains unclear. Per germline, CDR1 MDHEN and CDR2 SYDVKM. The ends were cut back, 6 bases at V and 7 bases at J, with 10 bases in the middle. The CDR3 totals 12 residues. The CDR3 nucleotides are TGTGCCAGCAGCTATCTCTGGCAGCCCCAGCATTTT. Amino acids: CASSYLWQPQHF.

The V call is TRBV18, the J call TRBJ2-3; perhaps TRBD2 as D (5 bases). The CDR3 is made up of 14 amino acids. The V gene lost 6 bases and the J gene lost 4 bases, with 14 bases spanning the gap. Germline V gene data show CDR1 as KGHSH and CDR2 as LQKENI. This CDR3 is CASSSPGLADTQYF. CDR3 sequence (DNA): TGTGCCAGCTCCAGCCCGGGGTTGGCAGATACGCAGTATTTT.

The rearrangement joins TRBV29-1 to TRBJ2-1; D is perhaps TRBD1 or TRBD2 (5 bases each). Germline CDR1 and CDR2: SQVTM and ANQGSEA. This CDR3 has 14 residues. V lost 5 bases, J lost 3 bases, and 14 bases lay in between. Here the CDR3 reads CSVRDGLLYNEQFF. The CDR3 region has the DNA TGCAGCGTTCGGGACGGATTACTCTACAATGAGCAGTTCTTC.

The chain joins TRBV28 to TRBJ1-5, with TRBD1 identical over 11 bases. Per germline, CDR1 MDHEN and CDR2 SYDVKM. The CDR3 is 18 amino acids. The V segment lost 5 bases and the J segment 2 bases; nucleotides outside the gene matches: 11. The CDR3 spells CASSGTGGTPGGNQPQHF. DNA of the CDR3: TGTGCCAGCAGTGGGACAGGGGGAACCCCAGGAGGCAATCAGCCCCAGCATTTT. Supplemented by reference TRBV28 and TRBJ1-5, the full variable domain reads DVKVTQSSRYLVKRTGEKVFLECVQDMDHENMFWYRQDPGLGLRLIYFSYDVKMKEKGDIPEGYSVSREKKERFSLILESASTNQTSMYLCASSGTGGTPGGNQPQHFGDGTRLSIL.